The clone carrying this T cell receptor (beta chain) has a count of ten or more. Its cognate antigen is unknown. Germline trimming cut 3 bases from V and 5 bases from J; bases unmatched to any gene: 7. This CDR3 has 14 amino acids. The germline V gene has CDR1 SGHRS and CDR2 YFSETQ. This specimen comes from a study of identical twins. Overall study results and limits: High-abundance cord blood beta clonotypes had fewer insertions; memory repertoires showed none.

Via MiXCR, TCRdb re-called the 5' RACE reads, giving one row per CDR3 protein. The sample lists a few hundred thousand distinct CDR3 sequences; roughly 9.9% were seen once. These data were also reused for a study on yellow fever vaccine responses in identical twins.

This sequence was found in a woman between 18 and 29 years old in good health. This chain joins TRBV5-1 and TRBJ2-7, with 8 bases aligning to TRBD1. Sequencing input: PBMCs. The CDR3 region has the DNA TGCGCCAGCAGCTACCGACAGGGGAGGAACGAGCAGTACTTC. It codes for CASSYRQGRNEQYF.